What follows describes a single T cell receptor beta chain. Its antigen is currently unknown. This entry comes from a study of cytomegalovirus exposure and HLA in healthy donors. PCR used 60 Vbeta primers and 13 Jbeta primers. The table came from immunoSEQ multiplex PCR; TCRdb's copy has only in-frame clones and leaves some out. This sample has about 150,000 clones, with approximately 84% found just once. Findings and limits, study-wide: Common viral pathogens seemed to be connected with several of the most significant clusters, according to a later analysis.

V was clipped by 4 bases and J by 2 bases; unmatched bases: 7. Germline loops: CDR1 LNHDA, CDR2 SQIVND (reference sequence). This CDR3 has 15 residues. The receptor comes from a woman aged 18-30 years in good health and CMV-seronegative. Material: PBMCs. This chain connects TRBV19 to TRBJ2-5; 7 nucleotides match TRBD1. CDR3 DNA sequence: TGTGCCAGTAGTACGTACTCGGGACAGCAAGAGACCCAGTACTTC. It encodes CASSTYSGQQETQYF.